A single sample gave rise to the 21 T cell receptor beta chains below, sequenced in a study of T cells expressing NK-cell markers. Reanalyzing the 5' RACE reads, TCRdb keeps one entry per CDR3 protein, without DNA. The specimen's table records about 190,000 distinct CDR3 sequences. The sequenced material came from blood T cells: a sorted CD56 or NKG2C T cell subset, CD4+ or CD8+ T cells, or bulk PBMC T cells (not recorded which). Receptors originate from a man aged 18-69 years in good health.

This chain's CDR3 is CASSGRESSYNEQFF. V is TRBV7-9 and J is TRBJ2-1. Germline V gene lookup returns CDR1 SEHNR and CDR2 FQNEAQ (reference sequence). The CDR3 consists of 15 residues.

The chain carries TRBV12-3 or TRBV12-4 and TRBJ2-3; TCRdb gives TRBD1 as the D gene, but with no DNA this cannot be confirmed. The CDR3 loop spans 17 amino acids. This CDR3 reads CASSLVRTGAFTDTQYF.

The chain is built from TRBV7-6 and TRBJ2-1; TCRdb proposes TRBD2, but this gene call is untestable without DNA. The CDR3 consists of 15 residues. Looked up from germline, CDR1 is SGHVS and CDR2 is FNYEAQ. CDR3 in amino acids: CASSWTSTPYNEQFF.

This sequence joins TRBV3-1 and TRBJ1-1. The CDR3 has 14 amino acids. From germline, CDR1 is LGHDT and CDR2 YNNKEL (reference sequence). The CDR3 sequence is CASSQLDKNTEAFF.

V usage is TRBV6-4 and J usage is TRBJ2-3; TCRdb returns TRBD1, unconfirmable since there is no DNA. CDR1 is MRHNA and CDR2 is SNTAGT in the germline V gene. The CDR3 totals 14 residues. The chain's CDR3 is CANSLQGWADTQYF.

This sequence joins TRBV5-4 and TRBJ1-5; TCRdb outputs TRBD1, but without DNA this stays unchecked. CDR1 is SGHNT and CDR2 is YYREEE in the germline V gene (reference sequence). The CDR3 spans 15 residues. The CDR3 here is CASSEGQGVNQPQHF.

This chain connects TRBV7-9 to TRBJ2-3; TCRdb picks TRBD2, but there is no DNA to check that call. Looked up from germline, CDR1 is SEHNR and CDR2 is FQNEAQ (reference sequence). The CDR3 length is 14 residues. CDR3: CASLGHLSTDTQYF.

The chain combines TRBV19 with TRBJ2-1; TCRdb selects TRBD2, and the lack of DNA leaves this call unchecked. CDR3 size: 16 residues. Germline-derived CDR1 and CDR2 are LNHDA and SQIVND (reference sequence). This CDR3 reads CASSIDSGWGYNEQFF. Full variable domain (rest looked up from reference TRBV19 and TRBJ2-1): DGGITQSPKYLFRKEGQNVTLSCEQNLNHDAMYWYRQDPGQGLRLIYYSQIVNDFQKGDIAEGYSVSREKKESFPLTVTSAQKNPTAFYLCASSIDSGWGYNEQFFGPGTRLTVL.

The CDR3 reads CASQFGGGGYEQYF. The gene calls are TRBV12-3 or TRBV12-4 and TRBJ2-7; TCRdb's D call of TRBD2 is untestable without DNA. The CDR3 consists of 14 residues.

V is TRBV18 and J is TRBJ2-7; TCRdb's D gene call, TRBD1, goes unchecked for lack of DNA. The CDR3 has 15 amino acids. Germline CDR1 and CDR2: KGHSH and LQKENI. The CDR3 here is CASSPGDRVPYEQYF.

V usage is TRBV19 and J usage is TRBJ2-1; TCRdb's assignment of TRBD2 cannot be checked, as there is no DNA. Per the germline V gene, CDR1 is LNHDA and CDR2 is SQIVND (reference sequence). The CDR3 spans 15 residues. The CDR3 loop reads CASTPGLGAYNEQFF. The full variable domain, in which reference TRBV19 and TRBJ2-1 provide the parts outside the CDR3, is DGGITQSPKYLFRKEGQNVTLSCEQNLNHDAMYWYRQDPGQGLRLIYYSQIVNDFQKGDIAEGYSVSREKKESFPLTVTSAQKNPTAFYLCASTPGLGAYNEQFFGPGTRLTVL.

The chain carries TRBV6-1 and TRBJ2-3; TCRdb's D call, TRBD1, is unchecked because there is no DNA. The germline CDR1 and CDR2 sequences are MNHNS and SASEGT. The length of the CDR3 is 15 residues. The CDR3 region is CASSRMGRGVDTQYF.

The rearrangement joins TRBV3-1 to TRBJ1-4. The CDR3 runs to 17 residues. The germline V gene has CDR1 LGHDT and CDR2 YNNKEL (reference sequence). The CDR3 loop reads CASSQGFLGGEGEKLFF.

This chain uses TRBV15 with TRBJ2-2; TCRdb calls TRBD1, which cannot be checked without DNA. The germline V gene encodes CDR1 LNHNV and CDR2 YYDKDF (reference sequence). This CDR3 has 16 residues. CDR3 protein: CATSREQGINTGELFF.

The chain employs TRBV27 and TRBJ2-1; TCRdb's D call of TRBD1 is untestable without DNA. Germline V lookup: CDR1 MNHEY, CDR2 SMNVEV (reference sequence). The CDR3 loop spans 14 amino acids. Here the CDR3 reads CASSQQGVGDEQFF.

This chain uses TRBV29-1 with TRBJ1-2; no DNA is available, so the TRBD1 call from TCRdb remains unchecked. The germline gives CDR1 SQVTM, CDR2 ANQGSEA. This CDR3 is built from 15 residues. CDR3: CSVELEGPNPNGYTF.

The rearrangement joins TRBV2 to TRBJ1-4; absent DNA, TCRdb's TRBD1 call cannot be checked. This CDR3 spans 16 amino acids. CDR1 and CDR2 (germline): SNHLY, FYNNEI. CDR3 region: CASSLTSGRLTEKLFF.

The chain couples TRBV20-1 to TRBJ1-1; lacking DNA, the TRBD1 call made by TCRdb goes unchecked. The germline V gene encodes CDR1 DFQATT and CDR2 SNEGSKA (reference sequence). CDR3 length: 13 residues. CDR3 sequence reads: CSAFGQGAGEAFF.

The V and J genes are TRBV7-9 and TRBJ2-1; the TCRdb D gene call, TRBD2, has no DNA to confirm it. From germline, CDR1 is SEHNR and CDR2 FQNEAQ (reference sequence). This CDR3 has 17 amino acids. The CDR3 reads CASSPASGTSSYNEQFF.

The rearrangement links TRBV21-1 to TRBJ1-4; TCRdb selects TRBD1, and the lack of DNA leaves this call unchecked. TRBV21-1 is a recognized pseudogene. This CDR3 is 14 amino acids long. This CDR3 is CASSNGTANEKLFF.

The J gene is TRBJ2-7, the V gene TRBV3-1; TCRdb picks TRBD2, but there is no DNA to check that call. CDR3 length: 17 residues. The germline V gene has CDR1 LGHDT and CDR2 YNNKEL (reference sequence). The CDR3 loop reads CASSQDDSGVKTYEQYF.